This is a list of T cell receptor beta chains from one sample in a study of T cell responses to AZD1222 COVID-19 vaccine. The protocol was immunoSEQ multiplex PCR, while the TCRdb copy is restricted to in-frame clones and leaves out a portion. The sample lists over 150,000 clones; roughly 93% were seen once. The sample was peripheral blood, taken 28 days after the second dose of the MenACWY control vaccine. These receptors all stem from an adult who received the MenACWY meningococcal vaccine as a control. CDR3s include the opening cysteine and the closing phenylalanine or tryptophan. Each record gives: V gene, J gene, clone size, D gene, CDR3 protein, CDR3 DNA. D genes are given only for firm matches. Not every row has a clone size; where given, it reads once, few, many or a size class.

>TRBV10-1|TRBJ1-1|NA|NA
CASSDRGYTEAFF
TGCGCCAGCAGTGACAGGGGATACACTGAAGCTTTCTTT
>TRBV7-8|TRBJ1-3|few|NA
CASSPHSGNTIYF
TGTGCCAGCAGCCCCCACTCTGGAAACACCATATATTTT
>TRBV29-1|TRBJ2-3|NA|NA
CSVEGQITDTQYF
TGCAGCGTTGAAGGACAGATCACAGATACGCAGTATTTT
>TRBV18|TRBJ1-6|NA|TRBD1
CATSGDRNSPLHF
TGTGCCACGTCGGGGGACAGAAATTCACCCCTCCACTTT
>TRBV28|TRBJ1-1|NA|NA
CASSLISGVAEAFF
TGTGCCAGCAGTTTAATCTCGGGAGTGGCTGAAGCTTTCTTT
>TRBV3-1/TRBV3-2|TRBJ2-1|NA|NA
CASSQMSGEQFF
TGTGCCAGCAGCCAAATGTCAGGTGAGCAGTTCTTC
>TRBV5-1|TRBJ2-3|NA|TRBD2
CASSLEAGASTDTQYF
TGCGCCAGCAGTTTGGAAGCGGGGGCTAGCACAGATACGCAGTATTTT
>TRBV7-2|TRBJ1-1|NA|NA
CASSLSNGNTEAFF
TGTGCCAGCAGCTTAAGCAACGGTAACACTGAAGCTTTCTTT
>TRBV4-2|TRBJ1-1|NA|NA
CASSQDAGPVIRAFF
TGTGCCAGCAGCCAAGACGCAGGCCCGGTCATTCGGGCTTTCTTT
>TRBV29-1|TRBJ2-3|NA|NA
CSVSMRKDTQYF
TGCAGCGTTTCTATGCGGAAAGATACGCAGTATTTT
>TRBV9|TRBJ2-7|NA|NA
CASSVLGTSYEQYF
TGTGCCAGCAGCGTACTAGGGACCTCCTACGAGCAGTACTTC
>TRBV25-1|TRBJ2-3|NA|TRBD1
CASRGQIYTDTQYF
TGTGCCAGCAGGGGACAGATTTACACAGATACGCAGTATTTT
>TRBV28|TRBJ2-7|once|TRBD1
CASSRPGTGAYEQYF
TGTGCCAGCAGTCGGCCAGGGACAGGGGCCTACGAGCAGTACTTC
>TRBV10-3|TRBJ2-3|NA|NA
CAISEHGRGTDTQYF
TGTGCCATCAGTGAGCACGGACGTGGCACAGATACGCAGTATTTT
>TRBV2|TRBJ2-3|NA|TRBD2
CASSERSGGSDTQYF
TGTGCCAGCAGTGAGAGGAGCGGGGGGTCAGATACGCAGTATTTT
>TRBV5-1|TRBJ1-1|once|NA
CASSLEGRYRNTEAFF
TGCGCCAGCAGCTTGGAGGGGCGCTACCGGAACACTGAAGCTTTCTTT
>TRBV7-2|TRBJ1-5|NA|NA
CASSQQKGRNQPQHF
TGTGCCAGCAGCCAACAAAAGGGCCGGAATCAGCCCCAGCATTTT
>TRBV7-9|TRBJ2-7|NA|NA
CASSLGSPFIEQYF
TGTGCCAGCAGCTTAGGTTCTCCGTTCATCGAGCAGTACTTC
>TRBV7-3|TRBJ1-6|NA|NA
CASSLTKGSPLHF
TGTGCCAGCAGCTTAACCAAAGGATCACCCCTCCACTTT
>TRBV9|TRBJ2-7|NA|NA
CASSVAVGGEQYF
TGTGCCAGCAGCGTAGCTGTAGGGGGCGAGCAGTACTTC
>TRBV4-2|TRBJ2-1|NA|TRBD2
CASSPGASGGTSYNEQFF
TGTGCCAGCAGCCCGGGGGCTAGCGGGGGGACCTCCTACAATGAGCAGTTCTTC
>TRBV6-6|TRBJ1-1|once|NA
CASSYSGGYTEAFF
TGTGCCAGCAGTTACTCGGGAGGGTACACTGAAGCTTTCTTT
>TRBV20-1|TRBJ2-5|NA|TRBD2
CSASSGGQYQETQYF
TGCAGTGCTAGTAGCGGGGGGCAGTACCAAGAGACCCAGTACTTC
>TRBV5-1|TRBJ1-4|NA|NA
CASSQSQGEGEKLFF
TGCGCCAGCAGCCAGTCGCAGGGAGAAGGTGAAAAACTGTTTTTT
>TRBV11-2|TRBJ2-7|NA|NA
CASSHKQGRGEQYF
TGTGCCAGCAGCCACAAACAGGGGCGGGGGGAGCAGTACTTC
>TRBV18|TRBJ1-4|NA|NA
CASSPPARRANEKLFF
TGTGCCAGCTCACCTCCGGCCCGGCGGGCTAATGAAAAACTGTTTTTT
>TRBV6-2/TRBV6-3|TRBJ2-2|NA|NA
CASSYSRQNTGELFF
TGTGCCAGCAGTTACTCTCGGCAGAACACCGGGGAGCTGTTTTTT
>TRBV5-4|TRBJ2-5|NA|NA
CASSLWDTKETQYF
TGTGCCAGCAGCTTGTGGGACACAAAAGAGACCCAGTACTTC
>TRBV5-8|TRBJ1-2|NA|NA
CASSSQAGLKNYGYTF
TGTGCCAGCAGCTCCCAAGCGGGTCTCAAAAACTATGGCTACACCTTC
>TRBV5-6|TRBJ1-2|NA|NA
CASSLEDRWEGYTF
TGTGCCAGCAGCTTGGAAGACAGGTGGGAAGGCTACACCTTC
>TRBV6-5|TRBJ1-5|NA|NA
CASSYSRDGSQPQHF
TGTGCCAGCAGTTACTCGCGGGATGGGAGTCAGCCCCAGCATTTT
>TRBV2|TRBJ2-4|NA|NA
CASTVGAGTRKNIQYF
TGTGCCAGCACGGTTGGGGCAGGGACGAGGAAAAACATTCAGTACTTC
>TRBV4-2|TRBJ1-3|NA|NA
CASSQGRGNTIYF
TGTGCCAGCAGCCAAGGAAGAGGAAACACCATATATTTT
>TRBV5-1|TRBJ2-5|NA|TRBD2
CASSTGTSKETQYF
TGCGCCAGCAGCACCGGGACTAGCAAAGAGACCCAGTACTTC
>TRBV6-5|TRBJ1-2|NA|TRBD1
CASSLGQNYGYTF
TGTGCCAGCAGTCTGGGACAGAACTATGGCTACACCTTC
>TRBV6-5|TRBJ1-2|NA|NA
CASSDDGPYGYTF
TGTGCCAGCAGCGACGACGGCCCCTATGGCTACACCTTC
>TRBV5-1|TRBJ2-3|NA|NA
CASSEGVTDTQYF
TGCGCCAGCAGCGAAGGGGTCACAGATACGCAGTATTTT
>TRBV5-1|TRBJ1-5|NA|NA
CASSLGEAEGNQPQHF
TGCGCCAGCAGCTTGGGCGAGGCGGAAGGCAATCAGCCCCAGCATTTT
>TRBV5-8|TRBJ1-5|NA|TRBD1
CASSLLGQGHQPQHF
TGTGCCAGCAGCTTATTGGGACAGGGTCATCAGCCCCAGCATTTT
>TRBV19|TRBJ2-1|NA|NA
CASSIVWAGNNEQFF
TGTGCCAGTAGTATTGTTTGGGCGGGTAACAATGAGCAGTTCTTC
>TRBV30|TRBJ1-2|once|NA
CAWRTKTGLSGYTF
TGTGCCTGGAGGACGAAAACAGGACTTAGTGGCTACACCTTC
>TRBV5-1|TRBJ1-1|NA|NA
CASSPHGGSAEAFF
TGCGCCAGCAGCCCCCACGGGGGTAGCGCTGAAGCTTTCTTT
>TRBV7-2|TRBJ2-1|NA|TRBD2
CASSAGGLAGNNEQFF
TGTGCCAGCAGCGCGGGAGGACTAGCGGGCAACAATGAGCAGTTCTTC
>TRBV2|TRBJ2-3|NA|NA
CASSEAGVSTDTQYF
TGTGCCAGCAGTGAAGCGGGGGTAAGCACAGATACGCAGTATTTT
>TRBV3-1/TRBV3-2|TRBJ2-7|NA|NA
CASSLRTSIGYEQYF
TGTGCCAGCAGCCTCCGGACCTCGATCGGCTACGAGCAGTACTTC
>TRBV7-9|TRBJ1-4|NA|TRBD1
CASSNQGVATNEKLFF
TGTGCCAGCAGTAACCAGGGGGTTGCAACTAATGAAAAACTGTTTTTT